These 20 T cell receptor beta chains were all obtained from the same sample, sequenced in a study of blood T cell repertoires in COVID-19. Produced via immunoSEQ multiplex PCR; TCRdb's table is partial and in-frame only. This sample has 200,000 to 300,000 clones, with 85% to 90% found just once. Input material: peripheral blood. All receptors derive from a woman aged 40 to 50 with acute or convalescent COVID-19.

V gene TRBV12-1 combines with J gene TRBJ2-3; the table's TRBD2 call for D was not verified on the DNA. TRBV12-1 is a pseudogene. The CDR3 runs 16 residues. CDR3 region: CASSFLSGAPTDTQYF. The CDR3 DNA is TGTGCCAGCAGCTTCCTTAGCGGGGCCCCGACAGATACGCAGTATTTT.

This clone was observed a few times. This rearrangement joins TRBV6-1 to TRBJ2-1, with D unclear. Per the germline V gene, CDR1 is MNHNS and CDR2 is SASEGT. The CDR3 totals 15 residues. Trimming removed 2 bases from V and 0 bases from J, with 8 bases in between. CDR3 coding DNA: TGTGCCAGCAGTGAATCGGTCGGCTCCTACAATGAGCAGTTCTTC. As protein: CASSESVGSYNEQFF.

The chain employs TRBV7-8 and TRBJ2-1; 9 positions match TRBD2. The CDR3 consists of 16 residues. Per germline, CDR1 SGHVS and CDR2 FQNEAQ. Trimming removed 4 bases from V and 3 bases from J; junction bases left unmatched: 7. The CDR3 DNA is TGTGCCAGCAGCTCCGAGGGGCGGGGGGGCTACAATGAGCAGTTCTTC. Protein product: CASSSEGRGGYNEQFF.

The rearrangement joins TRBV7-3 to TRBJ1-3; D call uncertain. Germline values: CDR1 SGHTA, CDR2 FQGTGA. The CDR3 has 14 residues. V shed 5 bases and J shed 0 bases, with 8 bases lying between them. CDR3 nucleotide sequence: TGTGCCAGCAGCCACCCAGACTCTGGAAACACCATATATTTT. Translation gives CASSHPDSGNTIYF.

The rearrangement joins TRBV20-1 to TRBJ1-4, with D maybe TRBD1 (5 bases). In germline, CDR1 is DFQATT, CDR2 SNEGSKA (reference sequence). CDR3 length equals 11 residues. CDR3 region: CSAGNLEKLFF. The CDR3 DNA is TGCAGCGCAGGGAATCTAGAAAAACTGTTTTTT.

The chain employs TRBV6-4 and TRBJ2-1; D remains unclear. The CDR3 extends over 13 amino acids. Germline CDR1 and CDR2: MRHNA and SNTAGT. The ends were cut back, 4 bases at V and 9 bases at J, with 13 bases in the middle. The CDR3 region has the DNA TGTGCCAGCAGTGCCCACGTAGAGGCTGAGCAGTTCTTC. Protein sequence: CASSAHVEAEQFF.

The chain couples TRBV5-1 to TRBJ1-2; 8 bases align to TRBD1. Germline V gives CDR1 SGHRS, CDR2 YFSETQ. This CDR3 region has 18 residues. V was pared by 4 bases and J by 8 bases, with 22 bases of the junction left unmatched. DNA of the CDR3: TGCGCCAGCAGCCCTGGATGGACTTCCGTGGACAGGGCAGACGGCTACACCTTC. Translation gives CASSPGWTSVDRADGYTF.

V and J are TRBV4-2 and TRBJ1-1; possibly TRBD1 for D (6 bases). Germline values: CDR1 LGHNA, CDR2 YNFKEQ. Trimming shortened V by 0 bases and J by 1 base, and 21 bases separated the two germline ends. This CDR3 spans 19 amino acids. CDR3 nucleotides: TGTGCCAGCAGCCAAGATTGGGTATCGGGGGGCCATTCGAACACTGAAGCTTTCTTT. The encoded protein is CASSQDWVSGGHSNTEAFF.

This chain joins TRBV10-2 and TRBJ2-1; 11 bases align to TRBD2. V shed 2 bases and J 9 bases; nucleotides not matched to a gene: 9. Germline V gene lookup returns CDR1 WSHSY and CDR2 SAAADI. The CDR3 consists of 16 residues. CDR3 nucleotides: TGCGCCAGCAGTGAGGAGGGTAGCGGGGGGGCAATTGAGCAGTTCTTC. Protein: CASSEEGSGGAIEQFF.

The genes are TRBV5-4 and TRBJ1-6; D unclear. Germline CDR1 is SGHNT and CDR2 is YYREEE (reference sequence). V was trimmed by 6 bases and J by 4 bases, leaving 8 bases between them. The CDR3 length is 13 residues. The CDR3 coding sequence is TGTGCCAGCAATGGGGAGTATAATTCACCCCTCCACTTT. It yields the protein CASNGEYNSPLHF.

The chain combines TRBV5-1 with TRBJ1-2; D uncertain. The V end was cut by 4 bases, the J end by 8 bases, with 15 bases between. The germline CDR1 and CDR2 sequences are SGHRS and YFSETQ. CDR3 length equals 13 residues. CDR3 loop: CASSETLNGGYTF. DNA of the CDR3: TGCGCCAGCAGCGAGACCCTCAACGGGGGCTACACCTTC.

This chain connects TRBV2 to TRBJ1-1, with TRBD1 matching over 10 bases. Germline lookup yields CDR1 SNHLY and CDR2 FYNNEI. The CDR3 covers 15 residues. Unmatched junction bases numbered 5, after V lost 6 bases and J lost 1 base. CDR3 loop: CASRRDRGGNTEAFF. The CDR3 DNA reads TGTGCCAGCAGGAGGGACAGGGGCGGGAACACTGAAGCTTTCTTT.

The chain has TRBV11-2 and TRBJ1-4; 10 positions agree with TRBD1. The length of the CDR3 is 14 residues. Germline-derived CDR1 and CDR2 are SGHAT and FQNNGV. J was trimmed by 8 bases and V by 5 bases; bases with no gene match: 5. The CDR3 nucleotides read TGTGCCAGCAGCCAGGACAGGGGGGGCGAAAAACTGTTTTTT. This sequence encodes CASSQDRGGEKLFF. Looking up the rest from reference TRBV11-2 and TRBJ1-4 gives the full variable domain: EAGVAQSPRYKIIEKRQSVAFWCNPISGHATLYWYQQILGQGPKLLIQFQNNGVVDDSQLPKDRFSAERLKGVDSTLKIQPAKLEDSAVYLCASSQDRGGEKLFFGSGTQLSVL.

This chain connects TRBV2 to TRBJ2-3; D remains unclear. V was trimmed by 2 bases and J by 4 bases, leaving 13 bases between them. The germline V gene has CDR1 SNHLY and CDR2 FYNNEI. This CDR3 contains 15 residues. The CDR3 DNA sequence: TGTGCCAGCAGTGAACTAGGATTGTTCGCAGATACGCAGTATTTT. Translation gives CASSELGLFADTQYF.

The chain couples TRBV12-3 or TRBV12-4 to TRBJ2-7, with TRBD1 identical over 9 bases. V lost 6 bases and J lost 5; bases outside the gene matches: 5. This CDR3 is built from 13 residues. The DNA for the CDR3 is TGTGCCAGCAGGGGACAGGGTGTCCACGAGCAGTACGTC. It translates to CASRGQGVHEQYV.

Concerning this clone: The same CDR3 can be traced to other DNA sequences in this sample. The chain joins TRBV24-1 to TRBJ2-3; no clear D. The V gene's germline CDR1 is KGHDR and CDR2 SFDVKD. V lost 3 bases, J lost 4 bases, and 10 bases lay in between. This CDR3 is 14 amino acids long. The CDR3 DNA reads TGTGCCACCAGTGATCCCGCAGGCCCAGATACGCAGTATTTT. Translation gives CATSDPAGPDTQYF.

This chain links TRBV5-1 with TRBJ1-4; 11 bases are a match to TRBD1. This CDR3 is built from 15 residues. V was clipped by 4 bases and J by 7 bases; unmatched bases: 6. The germline gives CDR1 SGHRS, CDR2 YFSETQ. CDR3 DNA sequence: TGCGCCAGCAGCGCACTGGGACAGGGGGGTGAAAAACTGTTTTTT. This encodes CASSALGQGGEKLFF. Based on the CDR3 plus reference TRBV5-1 and TRBJ1-4, the full variable domain is KAGVTQTPRYLIKTRGQQVTLSCSPISGHRSVSWYQQTPGQGLQFLFEYFSETQRNKGNFPGRFSGRQFSNSRSEMNVSTLELGDSALYLCASSALGQGGEKLFFGSGTQLSVL.

J is TRBJ1-2 and V is TRBV19; 8 positions agree with TRBD1. CDR3 size: 15 residues. The V gene's germline CDR1 is LNHDA and CDR2 SQIVND (reference sequence). J lost 3 bases, V lost 7 bases, and 10 bases had no gene match. CDR3 region: CASIPRGQEHYGYTF. DNA for the CDR3: TGTGCCAGTATCCCTCGGGGACAGGAGCACTATGGCTACACCTTC.

This clone has more than one count but fewer than ten. At one end the junction does not follow the germline gene, possibly because of a read error. The rearrangement links TRBV5-1 to TRBJ1-3; no clear D. This CDR3 is built from 14 residues. CDR1 is SGHRS, CDR2 YFSETQ, per germline. The CDR3 loop is CASSLESSGNTIYF. CDR3 nucleotide sequence: TGCGCCAGCAGTTTGGAGAGCTCTGGAAACACCATATATTTT.

This sequence joins TRBV5-1 and TRBJ1-1, with 7 bases identical to TRBD1. This CDR3 has 14 amino acids. V trimming: 5 bases; J trimming: 5 bases; junction bases outside the gene matches: 9. Germline V gene data show CDR1 as SGHRS and CDR2 as YFSETQ. The CDR3 nucleotides are TGCGCCAGCAGAGGGGGACAGCACTTAACTGAAGCTTTCTTT. Translation: CASRGGQHLTEAFF.